This T cell receptor beta chain was obtained from a study of patients and donors after allogeneic stem cell transplantation. MiXCR, run by TCRdb on the RT-PCR reads, gives a single entry per CDR3 protein. The top ten clones hold 60% to 65% of a sample with tens of thousands of distinct CDR3 sequences, around 46% of them seen once. The CDR3 loop spans 14 amino acids. Looked up from germline, CDR1 is MNHEY and CDR2 is SVGEGT. The V end was cut by 5 bases, the J end by 4 bases, with 12 bases between. This receptor was identified in a human donor who was either an allogeneic HSCT recipient or a stem cell or donor lymphocyte infusion donor (not recorded which). It is not recorded whose cells these are; they may come from a transplant donor. This chain uses TRBV6-2 or TRBV6-3 with TRBJ1-5; tentatively, D is TRBD1 (6 bases). The sample taken for sequencing was blood, either unsorted or a sorted T cell fraction (not recorded which). The CDR3 DNA reads TGTGCCAGCAGTAAACTACAGGGAAATCAGCCCCAGCATTTT. Its translation is CASSKLQGNQPQHF.